The entry below describes one T cell receptor (beta chain). Its antigen is unidentified. This sample was taken from a study of T cell responses to AZD1222 COVID-19 vaccine. Notes on the study in general: The breadth and depth of Spike-specific TCRs increased once two AZD1222 doses had been given. Regions left unmutated in variants are reportedly the target of nearly half of spike-specific TCRs. Baseline serostatus was positive in only a handful of AZD1222 recipients. Only after the peak T cell response were repertoires sampled.

The CDR3 has 17 residues. The germline gives CDR1 WSHSY, CDR2 SAAADI. Trimming at V came to 3 bases and at J to 5 bases, leaving 6 bases not matched to a gene. This table comes from immunoSEQ multiplex PCR, and its TCRdb copy is limited to in-frame clones, with some not included. The sample carries about 60,000 clones, approximately 89% recorded once. The V and J genes are TRBV10-2 and TRBJ2-3; 15 bases align to TRBD2. The receptor's source is an adult in good health. The sample in question was peripheral blood, obtained on day 0 of MenACWY control vaccination. The DNA of the CDR3 is TGCGCCAGCAGTGACCCGGGACTAGCGGGAGGAATAGATACGCAGTATTTT. It encodes CASSDPGLAGGIDTQYF.